These 7 T cell receptor beta chains came from one sample sequenced in a study of OX40 agonist ivuxolimab in advanced cancers. The library was prepared using the immunoSEQ multiplex PCR assay. TCRdb re-hosts the immuneACCESS table, in-frame sequences only. Its copies lack some clones; in the studies checked, an unresolved V gene accounts for under half of them, and the cause for the rest is not known. This sample lists tens of thousands of clones; around 80% were detected once. The ten most abundant clones make up over 0.95% of the sample. Material: CD4+ or CD8+ T cells sorted from blood, obtained in a trial of the OX40 agonist ivuxolimab. Receptors were obtained from an adult with an advanced solid tumor such as melanoma, head and neck, liver or kidney cancer.

This clone has a single count. The gene calls are TRBV30 and TRBJ1-4; no definite D call. Looked up from germline, CDR1 is GTSNPN and CDR2 is SVGIG (reference sequence). Trimming took off 4 bases at V and 7 bases at J, with 19 bases between the two ends. The CDR3 has 15 residues. In nucleotides, the CDR3 is TGTGCCTGGACCTCGGTTCGGGGTACCACTGAAAAACTGTTTTTT. This encodes CAWTSVRGTTEKLFF.

This clone appeared a single time. The chain carries TRBV5-1 and TRBJ1-4, with D possibly matching TRBD1 (6 bases). From germline, CDR1 is SGHRS and CDR2 YFSETQ. The CDR3 runs to 15 residues. The V gene lost 4 bases and the J gene lost 3 bases, with 13 bases spanning the gap. The CDR3 spells CASSIQGQANEKLFF. The CDR3 nucleotides are TGCGCCAGCAGCATACAGGGCCAGGCTAATGAAAAACTGTTTTTT.

The chain joins TRBV19 to TRBJ1-4; a weak D match, TRBD1 (5 bases). Trimming left V 2 bases short and J 0 bases short, with 13 bases between. CDR1 is LNHDA and CDR2 is SQIVND in the germline V gene (reference sequence). This CDR3 is 17 amino acids long. The chain's CDR3 is CASSIRRGTSTNEKLFF. The CDR3 nucleotides read TGTGCCAGTAGTATACGTCGGGGCACCTCAACTAATGAAAAACTGTTTTTT.

The chain recombines TRBV2 with TRBJ1-2; 7 bases align to TRBD1. V dropped 9 bases and J dropped 12; count of bases not matched to a gene: 10. Germline V gene data show CDR1 as SNHLY and CDR2 as FYNNEI. The CDR3 runs to 11 residues. CDR3 sequence: CARSRDREHTF. CDR3 in DNA: TGTGCCAGATCTAGGGACAGAGAGCACACCTTC.

The rearrangement links TRBV19 to TRBJ1-1; no reliable D call. This CDR3 is 11 amino acids long. V shed 6 bases and J shed 6 bases, with 8 bases lying between them. In germline, CDR1 is LNHDA, CDR2 SQIVND (reference sequence). The CDR3 region is CASSRVAEAFF. The CDR3 DNA follows: TGTGCCAGTAGCCGGGTAGCTGAAGCTTTCTTT.

This sequence joins TRBV7-2 and TRBJ2-1; the D gene is possibly TRBD2 (5 bases). Germline lookup yields CDR1 SGHTA and CDR2 FQGNSA. The CDR3 runs to 16 residues. The V gene lost 3 bases and the J gene lost 8 bases, with 20 bases spanning the gap. CDR3 sequence: CASSFNPSRPRDEQFF. The CDR3 DNA reads as TGTGCCAGCAGCTTCAATCCTAGCAGACCCCGGGATGAGCAGTTCTTC. Combining the CDR3 with reference TRBV7-2 and TRBJ2-1 gives the whole variable domain GAGVSQSPSNKVTEKGKDVELRCDPISGHTALYWYRQSLGQGLEFLIYFQGNSAPDKSGLPSDRFSAERTGGSVSTLTIQRTQQEDSAVYLCASSFNPSRPRDEQFFGPGTRLTVL.

The V and J genes are TRBV7-8 and TRBJ2-3; no clear D gene. Trimming stripped 2 bases from V and 0 bases from J, with 6 bases between. Germline V CDR1 and CDR2: SGHVS, FQNEAQ. The CDR3 is 14 amino acids. CDR3 in amino acids: CASSLSPSTDTQYF. CDR3 DNA sequence: TGTGCCAGCAGCTTAAGCCCCAGCACAGATACGCAGTATTTT.